A single sample is the source of the 28 T cell receptor beta chains below, sequenced in a study of blood T cell repertoires in COVID-19. The method was immunoSEQ multiplex PCR; TCRdb's version includes in-frame clones alone and lacks a portion of them. The sample shows 130,000 or so clones, about 85% of them seen only once. The sequenced material came from peripheral blood. The receptor source for this set is a human donor in a cohort sampled during active COVID-19.

This chain links TRBV5-1 with TRBJ2-1; D is perhaps TRBD1 (5 bases). The CDR3 runs to 13 residues. Trimming took off 4 bases at V and 5 bases at J, with 10 bases between the two ends. Germline V gives CDR1 SGHRS, CDR2 YFSETQ. Here the CDR3 reads CASSLDRNNEQFF. Written as DNA, the CDR3 is TGCGCCAGCAGCCTAGACAGAAACAATGAGCAGTTCTTC.

The chain uses TRBV7-2 and TRBJ2-3, with TRBD1 matching over 9 bases. CDR1 SGHTA and CDR2 FQGNSA come from the germline V gene. CDR3 length: 16 amino acids. V was clipped by 5 bases and J by 0 bases; unmatched bases: 6. The CDR3 sequence is CASSARQGGSTDTQYF. CDR3 nucleotide sequence: TGTGCCAGCAGCGCACGACAGGGGGGAAGCACAGATACGCAGTATTTT.

This sequence joins TRBV7-2 and TRBJ2-5; 9 bases are shared with TRBD2. The ends lost 2 bases at V and 2 bases at J; junction bases unmatched: 3. Germline V CDR1 and CDR2: SGHTA, FQGNSA. The CDR3 has 15 residues. The CDR3 sequence: CASSLTAGGQETQYF. CDR3 coding DNA: TGTGCCAGCAGCTTAACGGCGGGGGGGCAAGAGACCCAGTACTTC.

This rearrangement joins TRBV7-2 to TRBJ2-5, with 9 bases aligning to TRBD1. The germline V gene encodes CDR1 SGHTA and CDR2 FQGNSA. The CDR3 totals 15 residues. Losses at the gene ends were 4 bases for V and 2 bases for J; bases not matched to a gene: 5. The CDR3 DNA sequence: TGTGCCAGCAGCTGGGACAGGGCCCTTCAAGAGACCCAGTACTTC. Residues: CASSWDRALQETQYF.

The CDR3 bases are TGTGCCAGCAGTCGCGGACAGGGAATGGGCAACTATGGCTACACCTTC. It encodes CASSRGQGMGNYGYTF. The rearrangement uses TRBV2 and TRBJ1-2, with TRBD1 identical over 8 bases. CDR3 length equals 16 residues. In germline, CDR1 is SNHLY, CDR2 FYNNEI. V dropped 5 bases and J dropped 2; count of bases not matched to a gene: 10.

The chain combines TRBV20-1 with TRBJ1-1, with 9 bases matching TRBD1. Germline-derived CDR1 and CDR2 are DFQATT and SNEGSKA (reference sequence). This CDR3 is 9 amino acids long. CDR3 nucleotide sequence: TGCAGGATCGGGACAGGGGCTTTCTTT. This codes for CRIGTGAFF.

The V gene is TRBV7-2, the J gene TRBJ2-3; 11 bases line up with TRBD2. The V segment lost 4 bases and the J segment 3 bases; nucleotides outside the gene matches: 9. The CDR3 covers 17 residues. Germline CDR1 reads SGHTA; CDR2 reads FQGNSA. This chain's CDR3 is CASSSSWGTSGTDTQYF. The CDR3 DNA sequence: TGTGCCAGCAGCTCGTCATGGGGGACTAGCGGAACAGATACGCAGTATTTT. The entire variable domain, with the rest obtained from reference TRBV7-2 and TRBJ2-3, is as follows: GAGVSQSPSNKVTEKGKDVELRCDPISGHTALYWYRQSLGQGLEFLIYFQGNSAPDKSGLPSDRFSAERTGGSVSTLTIQRTQQEDSAVYLCASSSSWGTSGTDTQYFGPGTRLTVL.

V gene TRBV28 combines with J gene TRBJ2-3; D may be TRBD1 (5 bases). V lost 2 bases, J lost 5 bases, and 8 bases lay in between. Germline V gives CDR1 MDHEN, CDR2 SYDVKM. This CDR3 contains 13 residues. The DNA for the CDR3 is TGTGCCAGCAGTTTACAGGGAAGAGATACGCAGTATTTT. It is translated as CASSLQGRDTQYF. Full variable domain (outside the CDR3, taken from reference TRBV28 and TRBJ2-3): DVKVTQSSRYLVKRTGEKVFLECVQDMDHENMFWYRQDPGLGLRLIYFSYDVKMKEKGDIPEGYSVSREKKERFSLILESASTNQTSMYLCASSLQGRDTQYFGPGTRLTVL.

This chain joins TRBV5-1 and TRBJ2-5, with 8 nucleotides matching TRBD1. V gave up 5 bases and J gave up 2 bases; unmatched junction bases: 5. CDR1 and CDR2 (germline): SGHRS, YFSETQ. The CDR3 loop spans 14 amino acids. This CDR3 reads CASSLTGVQETQYF. The CDR3 nucleotides are TGCGCCAGCAGTCTGACAGGGGTACAAGAGACCCAGTACTTC. Complete variable domain (other parts from reference TRBV5-1 and TRBJ2-5): KAGVTQTPRYLIKTRGQQVTLSCSPISGHRSVSWYQQTPGQGLQFLFEYFSETQRNKGNFPGRFSGRQFSNSRSEMNVSTLELGDSALYLCASSLTGVQETQYFGPGTRLLVL.

CDR3 amino acids: CASSPGVDRRYQETQYF. CDR3 nucleotides: TGTGCCAGCAGCCCCGGAGTCGACAGAAGGTACCAAGAGACCCAGTACTTC. The chain couples TRBV7-9 to TRBJ2-5; possibly TRBD1 for D (5 bases). Per the germline V gene, CDR1 is SEHNR and CDR2 is FQNEAQ (reference sequence). The CDR3 extends over 17 amino acids. V lost 5 bases and J 0 bases, leaving 19 bases between the germline ends.

The chain joins TRBV5-1 to TRBJ1-1, with a weak D call TRBD1 (6 bases). The germline V and J ends were trimmed by 3 bases and 5 bases, with 14 bases remaining between them. Germline V lookup: CDR1 SGHRS, CDR2 YFSETQ. This CDR3 is built from 14 residues. The CDR3 region has the DNA TGCGCCAGCAGCTCCTCATACAGGGTTACTGAAGCTTTCTTT. Protein: CASSSSYRVTEAFF.

The chain uses TRBV30 and TRBJ2-2, with 9 nucleotides matching TRBD2. The CDR3 extends over 16 amino acids. Germline V lookup: CDR1 GTSNPN, CDR2 SVGIG (reference sequence). After removal of 2 bases from V and 4 bases from J, the junction contained 8 bases not matched to a gene. The CDR3 reads CAWSLSGSSRTGELFF. The CDR3 coding sequence is TGTGCCTGGAGTCTTAGCGGGAGTTCGCGCACCGGGGAGCTGTTTTTT.

The rearrangement links TRBV30 to TRBJ1-2; TRBD1 matches at 7 bases. The V gene end was trimmed by 0 bases and the J gene end by 6 bases; junction bases not matched to a gene: 10. CDR3 size: 15 residues. Germline values: CDR1 GTSNPN, CDR2 SVGIG (reference sequence). The chain's CDR3 is CAWSVPGQRSDGYTF. CDR3 DNA: TGTGCCTGGAGTGTCCCGGGACAGAGATCGGATGGCTACACCTTC.

This chain links TRBV7-2 with TRBJ2-2, with TRBD1 matching 8 bases. From germline, CDR1 is SGHTA and CDR2 FQGNSA. The length of the CDR3 is 16 residues. The ends lost 1 base at V and 5 bases at J; junction bases unmatched: 6. Here the CDR3 reads CASSLVPDRATGELFF. The CDR3 bases are TGTGCCAGCAGCTTAGTCCCGGACAGGGCTACCGGGGAGCTGTTTTTT.

V is TRBV19 and J is TRBJ2-3; unclear D gene. The CDR3 runs 14 residues. V was trimmed by 5 bases and J by 8 bases, leaving 17 bases between them. From germline, CDR1 is LNHDA and CDR2 SQIVND (reference sequence). CDR3 amino acids: CASSLPETSGTQYF. The CDR3 DNA sequence: TGTGCCAGTAGTCTGCCGGAGACTTCCGGTACGCAGTATTTT.

This chain connects TRBV7-3 to TRBJ1-5; a weak D match, TRBD1 (5 bases). The V gene lost 8 bases and the J gene lost 4 bases, with 12 bases spanning the gap. Germline CDR1 is SGHTA and CDR2 is FQGTGA. The CDR3 contains 13 residues. The CDR3 protein is CASRKGSNQPQHF. The CDR3 DNA is TGTGCCAGCCGAAAGGGGTCTAATCAGCCCCAGCATTTT.

The chain carries TRBV29-1 and TRBJ1-1, with a weak D call TRBD1 (6 bases). Trimming removed 5 bases from V and 1 base from J, with 14 bases in between. Germline V gene sequence: CDR1 SQVTM, CDR2 ANQGSEA. The CDR3 length is 14 residues. The CDR3 is CSVLRGGANTEAFF. For the CDR3, the DNA is TGCAGCGTTCTCAGAGGGGGGGCGAACACTGAAGCTTTCTTT.

The chain carries TRBV9 and TRBJ1-2; 7 positions match TRBD1. V shed 0 bases and J 8 bases; nucleotides not matched to a gene: 4. The CDR3 spans 13 residues. CDR1 and CDR2 (germline): SGDLS, YYNGEE. CDR3 nucleotides: TGTGCCAGCAGCGTAGAAGTAGGGGGCGGCTACACCTTC. This sequence encodes CASSVEVGGGYTF.

The chain links TRBV5-6 to TRBJ2-4, with D possibly TRBD1 on 6 matching bases. V dropped 6 bases and J dropped 0 bases, with 13 bases sitting between them. Germline CDR1 is SGHDT and CDR2 is YYEEEE. The CDR3 runs to 15 residues. The CDR3 loop is CASTYRAGAKNIQYF. CDR3 sequence (DNA): TGTGCCAGCACCTACAGGGCGGGAGCCAAAAACATTCAGTACTTC.

The chain joins TRBV4-3 to TRBJ2-1; 9 bases map to TRBD2. The CDR3 is 16 residues long. The trim removed 1 base at V and 4 bases at J, leaving 5 bases unmatched. Germline V gives CDR1 LGHNA, CDR2 YSLEER. CDR3 DNA sequence: TGCGCCAGCAGCCAAGTGGAGACTAGCGGTTACAATGAGCAGTTCTTC. Translated: CASSQVETSGYNEQFF.

The V and J genes are TRBV12-3 or TRBV12-4 and TRBJ2-5; D might be TRBD2 (6 bases). The germline V and J ends were trimmed by 5 bases and 5 bases, with 12 bases remaining between them. The CDR3 runs to 13 residues. The CDR3 region is CASSIGGWETQYF. The CDR3 coding sequence is TGTGCCAGCAGTATAGGAGGGTGGGAGACCCAGTACTTC.

The rearrangement uses TRBV7-2 and TRBJ2-2; a weak D match, TRBD2 (6 bases). V was clipped by 5 bases and J by 3 bases, with 19 bases between them. CDR1 and CDR2 (germline): SGHTA, FQGNSA. CDR3 size: 17 residues. The CDR3 loop reads CASSTPTPGSDTGELFF. CDR3 DNA: TGTGCCAGCAGCACGCCCACCCCCGGGAGCGACACCGGGGAGCTGTTTTTT.

The chain couples TRBV30 to TRBJ1-2; D is perhaps TRBD1 (5 bases). Germline V gene lookup returns CDR1 GTSNPN and CDR2 SVGIG (reference sequence). CDR3 length equals 15 residues. Trimming cost V 2 bases and J 3 bases, with 16 bases left between them. The CDR3 sequence is CAWSFGGVSYYGYTF. CDR3 sequence (DNA): TGTGCCTGGAGTTTTGGGGGGGTTAGTTACTATGGCTACACCTTC.

The V gene is TRBV24-1, the J gene TRBJ1-2; possible D gene TRBD1, 6 bases. The CDR3 length is 15 residues. V lost 4 bases, J lost 7 bases, and 18 bases lay in between. CDR1 is KGHDR and CDR2 is SFDVKD in the germline V gene. The CDR3 DNA reads TGTGCCACCAGTGAGTCAACCGGGACACCCACTGGCTACACCTTC. Its translation is CATSESTGTPTGYTF.

The chain employs TRBV7-9 and TRBJ2-5; 8 bases are shared with TRBD1. Germline CDR1 SEHNR, CDR2 FQNEAQ (reference sequence). V trimming: 5 bases; J trimming: 5 bases; junction bases outside the gene matches: 7. This CDR3 region has 14 residues. The CDR3 coding sequence is TGTGCCAGCAGCCCGGACAGGGAGAAGGAGACCCAGTACTTC. Protein sequence: CASSPDREKETQYF. Full variable domain (outside the CDR3, taken from reference TRBV7-9 and TRBJ2-5): DTGVSQNPRHKITKRGQNVTFRCDPISEHNRLYWYRQTLGQGPEFLTYFQNEAQLEKSRLLSDRFSAERPKGSFSTLEIQRTEQGDSAMYLCASSPDREKETQYFGPGTRLLVL.

J is TRBJ2-5 and V is TRBV6-2 or TRBV6-3; 9 bases line up with TRBD1. Trimming took 6 bases from V and 4 from J; bases not matched to a gene: 6. The CDR3 is 14 residues long. CDR1 and CDR2 (germline): MNHEY, SVGEGT. The DNA of the CDR3 is TGTGCCAGCAGCCCTCCACAGGGGGCAGAGACCCAGTACTTC. It is translated as CASSPPQGAETQYF.

This clone has just a few counts. The chain employs TRBV19 and TRBJ2-2, with D possibly matching TRBD1 (5 bases). The CDR3 sequence is 14 residues long. V was shortened by 8 bases and J by 6 bases, with 16 bases between the two germline ends. Germline V CDR1 and CDR2: LNHDA, SQIVND (reference sequence). CDR3 nucleotides: TGTGCCAGTGCCAGGCAGGGATGGGCCGGGGAGCTGTTTTTT. This encodes CASARQGWAGELFF.

J is TRBJ2-1 and V is TRBV7-2; TRBD1 is a possible D gene (6 bases). V was pared by 6 bases and J by 7 bases, with 13 bases between. Germline V gene sequence: CDR1 SGHTA, CDR2 FQGNSA. The CDR3 is made up of 13 amino acids. CDR3 DNA: TGTGCCAGCAGAAAACAGGGATTAAATGAGCAGTTCTTC. This gives the protein CASRKQGLNEQFF.